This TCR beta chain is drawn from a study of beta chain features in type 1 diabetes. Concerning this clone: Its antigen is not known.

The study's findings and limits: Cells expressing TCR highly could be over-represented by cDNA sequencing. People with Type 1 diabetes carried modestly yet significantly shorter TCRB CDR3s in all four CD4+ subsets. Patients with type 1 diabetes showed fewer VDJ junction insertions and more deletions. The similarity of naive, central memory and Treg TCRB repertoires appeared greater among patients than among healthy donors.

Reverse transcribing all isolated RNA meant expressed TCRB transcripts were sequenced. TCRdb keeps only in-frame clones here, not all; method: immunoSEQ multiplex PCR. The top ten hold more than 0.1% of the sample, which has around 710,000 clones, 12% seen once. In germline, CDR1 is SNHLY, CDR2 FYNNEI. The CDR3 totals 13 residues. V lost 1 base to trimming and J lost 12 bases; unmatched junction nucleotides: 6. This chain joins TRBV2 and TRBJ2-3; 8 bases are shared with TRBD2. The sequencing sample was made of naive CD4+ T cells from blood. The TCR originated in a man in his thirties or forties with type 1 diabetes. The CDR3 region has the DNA TGTGCCAGCAGTGAAGAGAGTAGCGGGGATCAGTATTTT. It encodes CASSEESSGDQYF.